The TCR beta chain under discussion was sequenced for a study of T cells in narcolepsy. The CDR3 length is 13 residues. The V gene lost 2 bases and the J gene lost 6 bases, with 14 bases spanning the gap. Germline assignment: CDR1 GTSNPN and CDR2 SVGIG (reference sequence). Study outcomes and limitations: Healthy controls reportedly lacked the autoreactive clonotypes serially found in patients' blood.

Comments on this clone: Its antigen is unknown.

Clones were sequenced by immunoSEQ multiplex PCR, and TCRdb holds only the in-frame ones, with some missing. This table holds more than 20,000 clones, roughly nine tenths found once. The receptor comes from a human donor with narcolepsy. This chain connects TRBV30 to TRBJ2-7, with unresolved D. Source material: CD45RA- memory CD4+ T cells from PBMCs. The CDR3 DNA sequence: TGTGCCTGGAGTCGATACCGATCTGGCGAGCAGTACTTC. This sequence encodes CAWSRYRSGEQYF. Looking up the rest from reference TRBV30 and TRBJ2-7 gives the full variable domain: SQTIHQWPATLVQPVGSPLSLECTVEGTSNPNLYWYRQAAGRGLQLLFYSVGIGQISSEVPQNLSASRPQDRQFILSSKKLLLSDSGFYLCAWSRYRSGEQYFGPGTRLTVT.